This T cell receptor beta chain was captured in a study of shared clonotypes between healthy human individuals. CDR3 size: 14 residues. The germline V gene encodes CDR1 MNHNS and CDR2 SASEGT. V lost 7 bases, J lost 6 bases, and 8 bases stayed unmatched. Assay used: immunoSEQ multiplex PCR; TCRdb lists only in-frame clones, some missing. The sample includes about 1.5 million clones, 98% of them seen just once. This TCR derives from a young man in good health. The rearrangement uses TRBV6-1 and TRBJ1-5; 8 bases match TRBD1. Sample: naive CD4+ T cells sorted from blood. This sample's subset: CD45RA+ positively selected. In nucleotides, the CDR3 is TGTGCCAGCACGCTCGGACAGGGAGGTCAGCCCCAGCATTTT. This sequence encodes CASTLGQGGQPQHF.